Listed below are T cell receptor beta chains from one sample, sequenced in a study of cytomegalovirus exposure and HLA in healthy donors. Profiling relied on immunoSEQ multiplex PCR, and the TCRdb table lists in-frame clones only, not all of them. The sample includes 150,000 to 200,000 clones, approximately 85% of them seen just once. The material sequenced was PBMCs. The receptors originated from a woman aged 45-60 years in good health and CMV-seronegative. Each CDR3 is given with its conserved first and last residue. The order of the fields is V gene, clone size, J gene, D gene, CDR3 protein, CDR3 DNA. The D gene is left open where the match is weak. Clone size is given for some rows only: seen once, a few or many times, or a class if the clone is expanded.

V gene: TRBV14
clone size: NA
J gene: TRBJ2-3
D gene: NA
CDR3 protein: CASSQSRTDTQYF
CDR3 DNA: TGTGCCAGCAGCCAGTCGAGGACAGATACGCAGTATTTT

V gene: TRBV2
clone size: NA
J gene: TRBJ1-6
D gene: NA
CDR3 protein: CASSEGYSGNYNSPLHF
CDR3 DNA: TGTGCCAGCAGTGAAGGATACAGCGGGAACTATAATTCACCCCTCCACTTT

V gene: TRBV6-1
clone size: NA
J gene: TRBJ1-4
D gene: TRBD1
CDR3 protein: CASSGNRGSAANEKLFF
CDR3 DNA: TGTGCCAGCAGTGGCAACAGGGGGTCCGCAGCTAATGAAAAACTGTTTTTT

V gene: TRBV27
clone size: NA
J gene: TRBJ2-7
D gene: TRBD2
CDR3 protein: CASRETSGSSYEQYF
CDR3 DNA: TGTGCCAGCAGGGAAACTAGCGGGAGCTCCTACGAGCAGTACTTC

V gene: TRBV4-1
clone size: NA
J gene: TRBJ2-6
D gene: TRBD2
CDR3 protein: CASSQSIPGTRAGANVLTF
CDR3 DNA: TGCGCCAGCAGCCAATCCATCCCCGGGACTAGGGCTGGGGCCAACGTCCTGACTTTC

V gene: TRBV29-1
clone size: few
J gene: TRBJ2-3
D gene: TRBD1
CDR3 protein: CSAVGGQGLTDTQYF
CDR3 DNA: TGCAGCGCTGTAGGCGGACAGGGGCTAACAGATACGCAGTATTTT

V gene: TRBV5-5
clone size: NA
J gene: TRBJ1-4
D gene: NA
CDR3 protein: CASSFSGGEKLFF
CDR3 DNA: TGTGCCAGCAGCTTTTCCGGAGGAGAAAAACTGTTTTTT

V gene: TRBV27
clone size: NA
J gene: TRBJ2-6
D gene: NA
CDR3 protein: CASSSQGIGANVLTF
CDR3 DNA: TGTGCCAGCAGCTCCCAGGGGATTGGGGCCAACGTCCTGACTTTC

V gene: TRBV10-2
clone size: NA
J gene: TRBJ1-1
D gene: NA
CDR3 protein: CASRLGDMNTEAFF
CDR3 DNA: TGCGCCAGCAGGCTTGGAGATATGAACACTGAAGCTTTCTTT

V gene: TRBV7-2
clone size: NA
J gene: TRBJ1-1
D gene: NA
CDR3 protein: CASSQQGRAEAFF
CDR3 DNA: TGTGCCAGCAGTCAACAGGGAAGGGCTGAAGCTTTCTTT

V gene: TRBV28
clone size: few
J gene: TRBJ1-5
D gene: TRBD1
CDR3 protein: CASSWRRQGANQPQHF
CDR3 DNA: TGTGCCAGCAGTTGGCGCCGACAGGGGGCTAATCAGCCCCAGCATTTT

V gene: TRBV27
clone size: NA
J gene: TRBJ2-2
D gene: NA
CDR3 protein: CASSLDRQAGELFF
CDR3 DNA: TGTGCCAGCAGTCTCGATCGACAGGCCGGGGAGCTGTTTTTT

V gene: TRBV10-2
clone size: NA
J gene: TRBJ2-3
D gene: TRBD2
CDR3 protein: CASSESVTSGVTDTQYF
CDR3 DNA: TGCGCCAGCAGTGAGTCCGTTACTAGCGGGGTCACAGATACGCAGTATTTT

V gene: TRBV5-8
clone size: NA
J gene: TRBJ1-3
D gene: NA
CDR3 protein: CASSLGTNSGNTIYF
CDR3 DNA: TGTGCCAGCAGCTTGGGGACAAACTCTGGAAACACCATATATTTT

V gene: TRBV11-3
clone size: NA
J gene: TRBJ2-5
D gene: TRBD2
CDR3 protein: CASSPGSGVGETQYF
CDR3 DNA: TGTGCCAGCAGTCCGGGGAGCGGGGTGGGAGAGACCCAGTACTTC

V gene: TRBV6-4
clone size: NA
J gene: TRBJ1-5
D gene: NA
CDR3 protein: CASSQGSNQPQHF
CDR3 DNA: TGTGCCAGCAGTCAGGGAAGCAATCAGCCCCAGCATTTT

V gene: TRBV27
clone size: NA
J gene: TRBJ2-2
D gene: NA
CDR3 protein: CASSEIRGLNTGELFF
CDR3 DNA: TGTGCCAGCAGTGAGATTAGAGGGTTGAACACCGGGGAGCTGTTTTTT

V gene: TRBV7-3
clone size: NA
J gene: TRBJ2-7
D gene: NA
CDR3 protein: CASSCRRPRTPMPQQYF
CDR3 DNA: TGTGCCAGCAGCTGCCGGAGGCCTAGGACGCCCATGCCTCAGCAGTACTTC